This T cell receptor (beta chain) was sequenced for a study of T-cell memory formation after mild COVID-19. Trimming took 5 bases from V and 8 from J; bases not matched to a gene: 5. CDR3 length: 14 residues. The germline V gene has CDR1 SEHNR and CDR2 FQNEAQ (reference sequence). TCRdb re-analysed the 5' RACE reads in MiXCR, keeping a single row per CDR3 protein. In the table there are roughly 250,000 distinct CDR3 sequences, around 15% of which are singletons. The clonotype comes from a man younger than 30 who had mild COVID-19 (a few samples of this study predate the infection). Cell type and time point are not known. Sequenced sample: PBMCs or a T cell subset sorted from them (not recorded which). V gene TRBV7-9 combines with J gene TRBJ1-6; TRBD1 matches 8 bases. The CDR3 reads CASSGGTGYSPLHF. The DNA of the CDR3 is TGTGCCAGCAGCGGCGGGACAGGTTATTCACCCCTCCACTTT.